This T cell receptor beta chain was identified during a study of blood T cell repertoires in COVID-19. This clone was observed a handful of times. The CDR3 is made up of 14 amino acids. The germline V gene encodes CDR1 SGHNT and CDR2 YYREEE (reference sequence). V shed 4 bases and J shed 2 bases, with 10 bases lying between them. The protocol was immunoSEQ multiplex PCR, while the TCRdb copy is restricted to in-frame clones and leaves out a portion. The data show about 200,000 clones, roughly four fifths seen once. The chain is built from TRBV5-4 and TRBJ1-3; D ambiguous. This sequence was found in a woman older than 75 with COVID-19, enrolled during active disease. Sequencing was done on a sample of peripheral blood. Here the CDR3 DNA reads TGTGCCAGCAGCCAAATCGGGGCTGGAAACACCATATATTTT. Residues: CASSQIGAGNTIYF.